The 28 T cell receptor beta chains reported below all come from one sample, sequenced in a study of blood T cell repertoires in COVID-19. Only in-frame clones appear in the TCRdb table, and some are missing; sequencing was by immunoSEQ multiplex PCR. The sample lists over 30,000 clones; over 75% were seen once. What was sequenced was peripheral blood. Receptor source: a human donor in a cohort sampled during active COVID-19.

This chain connects TRBV5-5 to TRBJ2-2, with a possible D match to TRBD2 (5 bases). This CDR3 is built from 15 residues. The germline gives CDR1 SGHKS, CDR2 YYEKEE (reference sequence). Trimming removed 4 bases at V and 4 bases at J, with 14 bases between. The CDR3 sequence is CASSRASGFTGELFF. The DNA of the CDR3 is TGTGCCAGCAGCCGCGCCTCGGGGTTCACCGGGGAGCTGTTTTTT.

The V call is TRBV28, the J call TRBJ1-3, with TRBD1 as a possible D gene (5 bases). Trimming took off 2 bases at V and 4 bases at J, with 12 bases between the two ends. Germline CDR1 reads MDHEN; CDR2 reads SYDVKM. The CDR3 contains 15 residues. The CDR3 region has the DNA TGTGCCAGCAGTTTAGGGAGGGGTTGGGGAAACACCATATATTTT. It codes for CASSLGRGWGNTIYF. Using reference TRBV28 and TRBJ1-3 for the parts outside the CDR3, the full variable domain is DVKVTQSSRYLVKRTGEKVFLECVQDMDHENMFWYRQDPGLGLRLIYFSYDVKMKEKGDIPEGYSVSREKKERFSLILESASTNQTSMYLCASSLGRGWGNTIYFGEGSWLTVV.

This rearrangement joins TRBV7-9 to TRBJ1-1; TRBD1 agrees at 11 bases. Unmatched junction bases numbered 11, after V lost 5 bases and J lost 3 bases. Germline values: CDR1 SEHNR, CDR2 FQNEAQ (reference sequence). There are 17 residues in the CDR3. CDR3 DNA sequence: TGTGCCAGCAGCGAGGGACAGGGGGTCGCCTTTGACACTGAAGCTTTCTTT. Protein product: CASSEGQGVAFDTEAFF.

J is TRBJ2-1 and V is TRBV3-1 (or the pseudogene TRBV3-2), with TRBD2 identical over 14 bases. Germline V gives CDR1 LGHDT, CDR2 YNNKEL (reference sequence). V trimming: 4 bases; J trimming: 5 bases; junction bases outside the gene matches: 1. This CDR3 has 15 amino acids. The CDR3 spells CASSLTSGRDNEQFF. The CDR3 DNA reads TGTGCCAGCAGCCTGACTAGCGGGAGGGACAATGAGCAGTTCTTC.

The chain joins TRBV5-1 to TRBJ1-5; no reliable D call. The ends were cut back, 4 bases at V and 3 bases at J, with 14 bases in the middle. The CDR3 runs 15 residues. The V gene's germline CDR1 is SGHRS and CDR2 YFSETQ. CDR3 DNA: TGCGCCAGCAGCAGGACCGGGATGAACAATCAGCCCCAGCATTTT. Translated, it gives CASSRTGMNNQPQHF. Full variable domain (rest looked up from reference TRBV5-1 and TRBJ1-5): KAGVTQTPRYLIKTRGQQVTLSCSPISGHRSVSWYQQTPGQGLQFLFEYFSETQRNKGNFPGRFSGRQFSNSRSEMNVSTLELGDSALYLCASSRTGMNNQPQHFGDGTRLSIL.

This chain connects TRBV6-5 to TRBJ1-1; maybe TRBD1 (5 bases). Germline V lookup: CDR1 MNHEY, CDR2 SVGAGI. The ends were cut back, 5 bases at V and 1 base at J, with 11 bases in the middle. The CDR3 sequence is 14 residues long. The CDR3 DNA is TGTGCCAGCAGTCCGGACACCACGAACACTGAAGCTTTCTTT. Its translation: CASSPDTTNTEAFF.

V gene TRBV11-2 combines with J gene TRBJ2-5, with 11 bases lining up with TRBD2. Germline CDR1 reads SGHAT; CDR2 reads FQNNGV. The J segment lost 5 bases and the V segment lost 2 bases, leaving 7 bases of the junction unmatched. This CDR3 has 16 amino acids. DNA for the CDR3: TGTGCCAGCAGCTTAAGTACTAGCGGGAGTGGGGAGACCCAGTACTTC. It translates to CASSLSTSGSGETQYF.

This chain links TRBV6-6 with TRBJ1-4; 8 bases are shared with TRBD1. The germline gives CDR1 MNHNY, CDR2 SVGAGI (reference sequence). This CDR3 has 16 amino acids. The V segment lost 9 bases and the J segment 1 base; nucleotides outside the gene matches: 10. The chain's CDR3 is CASVNRGSGTNEKLFF. The CDR3, as DNA: TGTGCCAGTGTTAACAGGGGGTCGGGAACTAATGAAAAACTGTTTTTT.

This chain links TRBV3-1 (or the pseudogene TRBV3-2) with TRBJ2-7, with 10 bases fitting TRBD1. CDR3 length equals 12 residues. J lost 6 bases, V lost 8 bases, and 4 bases had no gene match. Germline loops: CDR1 LGHDT, CDR2 YNNKEL (reference sequence). The DNA of the CDR3 is TGTGCCAGCGGGACAGGGGATAGCGAGCAGTACTTC. This translates into CASGTGDSEQYF.

The chain uses TRBV6-6 and TRBJ1-5, with D unresolved. CDR1 MNHNY and CDR2 SVGAGI come from the germline V gene (reference sequence). The CDR3 spans 14 residues. With 6 bases removed from V and 2 bases from J, the gap between germline ends came to 11 bases. The CDR3 sequence is CASRAAEGNQPQHF. The CDR3 DNA follows: TGTGCCAGCAGGGCCGCTGAGGGCAATCAGCCCCAGCATTTT.

CDR3 residues: CASSHATGTGNEKLFF. CDR3 in DNA: TGCGCCAGCAGCCATGCTACCGGGACAGGGAATGAAAAACTGTTTTTT. The rearrangement links TRBV4-1 to TRBJ1-4, with 9 bases aligning to TRBD1. Per germline, CDR1 MGHRA and CDR2 YSYEKL. The J segment lost 5 bases and the V segment lost 3 bases, leaving 7 bases of the junction unmatched. This CDR3 comprises 16 residues.

J is TRBJ2-5 and V is TRBV15; 9 bases line up with TRBD2. The J segment lost 1 base and the V segment lost 9 bases, leaving 3 bases of the junction unmatched. The length of the CDR3 is 13 residues. CDR1 and CDR2 (germline): LNHNV, YYDKDF (reference sequence). The CDR3: CATAGGPQETQYF. The CDR3 DNA reads as TGTGCCACGGCGGGGGGGCCCCAAGAGACCCAGTACTTC. The full variable domain, in which reference TRBV15 and TRBJ2-5 provide the parts outside the CDR3, is DAMVIQNPRYQVTQFGKPVTLSCSQTLNHNVMYWYQQKSSQAPKLLFHYYDKDFNNEADTPDNFQSRRPNTSFCFLDIRSPGLGDTAMYLCATAGGPQETQYFGPGTRLLVL.

This chain uses TRBV19 with TRBJ1-4; TRBD1 matches 9 bases. V was pared by 3 bases and J by 4 bases, with 3 bases of the junction left unmatched. Germline V lookup: CDR1 LNHDA, CDR2 SQIVND (reference sequence). CDR3 size: 15 residues. The CDR3 coding sequence is TGTGCCAGTAGTATCACAGGGGGCGTTAATGAAAAACTGTTTTTT. Its protein is CASSITGGVNEKLFF.

CDR3 coding DNA: TGTGCCAGTAGCCGGGACAGGGAGCTCTACGAGCAGTACTTC. Translation: CASSRDRELYEQYF. The chain has TRBV19 and TRBJ2-7; 9 nucleotides align to TRBD1. The CDR3 is 14 amino acids. The trim removed 6 bases at V and 3 bases at J, leaving 6 bases unmatched. Germline CDR1 and CDR2: LNHDA and SQIVND (reference sequence).

The V gene is TRBV7-9, the J gene TRBJ2-7, with 10 bases matching TRBD1. Germline V gene sequence: CDR1 SEHNR, CDR2 FQNEAQ (reference sequence). The trim removed 7 bases at V and 2 bases at J, leaving 5 bases unmatched. The length of the CDR3 is 14 residues. CDR3 loop: CASTGQGVTYEQYF. CDR3 nucleotide sequence: TGTGCCAGCACCGGACAGGGGGTCACCTACGAGCAGTACTTC.

The chain couples TRBV18 to TRBJ2-7; the D gene is possibly TRBD1 (6 bases). Trimming removed 4 bases at V and 4 bases at J, with 17 bases between. The CDR3 runs to 15 residues. CDR1 and CDR2 (germline): KGHSH, LQKENI. CDR3 in amino acids: CASSQSQGMIYEQYF. DNA of the CDR3: TGTGCCAGCTCACAATCGCAGGGGATGATATACGAGCAGTACTTC.

The rearrangement links TRBV2 to TRBJ1-1, with 9 bases identical to TRBD1. The germline gives CDR1 SNHLY, CDR2 FYNNEI. The CDR3 spans 14 residues. The ends lost 7 bases at V and 3 bases at J; junction bases unmatched: 6. CDR3 coding DNA: TGTGCCAGCATTCGAGGACAGGGGTACACTGAAGCTTTCTTT. Its translation: CASIRGQGYTEAFF.

The chain joins TRBV11-2 to TRBJ2-7, with 9 bases fitting TRBD2. Germline loops: CDR1 SGHAT, CDR2 FQNNGV. This CDR3 contains 15 residues. The ends lost 3 bases at V and 3 bases at J; junction bases unmatched: 6. This CDR3 reads CASSFVGGRVYEQYF. CDR3 nucleotide sequence: TGTGCCAGCAGCTTTGTAGGCGGGAGGGTCTACGAGCAGTACTTC.

This sequence joins TRBV7-2 and TRBJ2-5; TRBD2 agrees at 10 bases. V lost 5 bases to trimming and J lost 2 bases; unmatched junction nucleotides: 5. This CDR3 has 15 residues. The germline V gene has CDR1 SGHTA and CDR2 FQGNSA. The chain's CDR3 is CASSPIAGGQETQYF. The CDR3 nucleotides are TGTGCCAGCAGCCCCATAGCGGGGGGACAAGAGACCCAGTACTTC.

This chain uses TRBV19 with TRBJ1-4, with 10 nucleotides matching TRBD1. The CDR3 runs to 17 residues. The germline V gene encodes CDR1 LNHDA and CDR2 SQIVND (reference sequence). The J segment lost 0 bases and the V segment lost 6 bases, leaving 7 bases of the junction unmatched. The CDR3 DNA reads as TGTGCCAGTAGCCGGGACAGGGGATGGCCAACTAATGAAAAACTGTTTTTT. It codes for CASSRDRGWPTNEKLFF. The full variable domain, completed using reference TRBV19 and TRBJ1-4, is DGGITQSPKYLFRKEGQNVTLSCEQNLNHDAMYWYRQDPGQGLRLIYYSQIVNDFQKGDIAEGYSVSREKKESFPLTVTSAQKNPTAFYLCASSRDRGWPTNEKLFFGSGTQLSVL.

The CDR3 here is CASSDRGWDTEAFF. The DNA of the CDR3 is TGTGCCAGCAGCGACAGGGGGTGGGACACTGAAGCTTTCTTT. V gene TRBV3-1 (or the pseudogene TRBV3-2) combines with J gene TRBJ1-1; 9 bases are a match to TRBD1. V lost 5 bases to trimming and J lost 3 bases; unmatched junction nucleotides: 4. This CDR3 spans 14 amino acids. CDR1 is LGHDT, CDR2 YNNKEL, per germline (reference sequence).

The genes are TRBV6-5 and TRBJ2-7, with D possibly matching TRBD2 (5 bases). The V end was cut by 6 bases, the J end by 1 base, with 16 bases between. Germline V gene sequence: CDR1 MNHEY, CDR2 SVGAGI. The CDR3 consists of 15 residues. CDR3 sequence reads: CASSPLGSDSYEQYF. For the CDR3, the DNA is TGTGCCAGCAGCCCATTGGGGAGCGATTCCTACGAGCAGTACTTC.

The chain carries TRBV10-3 and TRBJ2-7; D might be TRBD1 (7 bases). V lost 4 bases, J lost 3 bases, and 16 bases lay in between. The CDR3 runs 15 residues. Germline-derived CDR1 and CDR2 are ENHRY and SYGVKD. The CDR3 loop is CAISGEQGGLYEQYF. CDR3 DNA sequence: TGTGCCATCAGTGGGGAGCAGGGGGGCCTCTACGAGCAGTACTTC.

The genes are TRBV28 and TRBJ1-5; D gene unclear. The ends were cut back, 6 bases at V and 3 bases at J, with 15 bases in the middle. Germline V CDR1 and CDR2: MDHEN, SYDVKM. CDR3 size: 15 residues. The DNA of the CDR3 is TGTGCCAGCAGACCCTACCAACCCCTCAATCAGCCCCAGCATTTT. Residues: CASRPYQPLNQPQHF.

The CDR3 region is CASRFGPRREGSETQYF. The CDR3 DNA follows: TGTGCCAGCAGATTTGGGCCTCGGAGGGAAGGGTCTGAGACCCAGTACTTC. The rearrangement links TRBV5-6 to TRBJ2-5; weak D call: TRBD2 (6 bases). The ends were cut back, 5 bases at V and 5 bases at J, with 25 bases in the middle. Germline lookup yields CDR1 SGHDT and CDR2 YYEEEE. The CDR3 consists of 17 residues. The full variable domain, with the rest looked up from reference TRBV5-6 and TRBJ2-5, is DAGVTQSPTHLIKTRGQQVTLRCSPKSGHDTVSWYQQALGQGPQFIFQYYEEEERQRGNFPDRFSGHQFPNYSSELNVNALLLGDSALYLCASRFGPRREGSETQYFGPGTRLLVL.

This rearrangement joins TRBV6-2 or TRBV6-3 to TRBJ1-1, with 7 bases identical to TRBD1. There are 14 residues in the CDR3. Germline V gene lookup returns CDR1 MNHEY and CDR2 SVGEGT. Trimming cost V 1 base and J 5 bases; bases outside gene matches: 4. The CDR3: CASSYFLTGTEAFF. Written as DNA, the CDR3 is TGTGCCAGCAGTTACTTTTTGACAGGGACTGAAGCTTTCTTT.

The CDR3 here is CASSPRPDRNPTF. The CDR3 nucleotides read TGTGCCAGCAGCCCCCGACCCGACAGAAATCCCACCTTC. The rearrangement links TRBV6-5 to TRBJ1-2, with D perhaps matching TRBD1 (5 bases). Trimming took 6 bases from V and 13 from J, leaving 21 bases between them. Germline values: CDR1 MNHEY, CDR2 SVGAGI. This CDR3 spans 13 amino acids.

This chain connects TRBV5-1 to TRBJ2-3; D is perhaps TRBD1 (6 bases). This CDR3 spans 16 amino acids. Trimming removed 0 bases from V and 5 bases from J, with 16 bases in between. Germline V gives CDR1 SGHRS, CDR2 YFSETQ. The CDR3 region is CASSLATAGVKDTQYF. The CDR3 coding sequence is TGCGCCAGCAGCTTGGCCACGGCAGGGGTAAAAGATACGCAGTATTTT. The whole variable domain, filled in from reference TRBV5-1 and TRBJ2-3, reads KAGVTQTPRYLIKTRGQQVTLSCSPISGHRSVSWYQQTPGQGLQFLFEYFSETQRNKGNFPGRFSGRQFSNSRSEMNVSTLELGDSALYLCASSLATAGVKDTQYFGPGTRLTVL.